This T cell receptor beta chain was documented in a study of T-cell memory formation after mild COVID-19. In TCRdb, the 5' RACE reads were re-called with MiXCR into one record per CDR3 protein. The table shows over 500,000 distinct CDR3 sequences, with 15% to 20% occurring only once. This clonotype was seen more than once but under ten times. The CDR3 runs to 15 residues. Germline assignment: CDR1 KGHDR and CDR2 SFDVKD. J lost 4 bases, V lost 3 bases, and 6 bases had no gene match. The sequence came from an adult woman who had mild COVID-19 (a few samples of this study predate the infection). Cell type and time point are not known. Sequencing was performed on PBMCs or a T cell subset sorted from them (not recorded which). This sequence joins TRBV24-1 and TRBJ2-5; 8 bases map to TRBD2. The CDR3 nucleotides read TGTGCCACCAGTGATAACGGGGGGGCTGGAGAGACCCAGTACTTC. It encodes CATSDNGGAGETQYF.